This paragraph reports one TCR beta chain. What it binds is unknown. Some clones are missing from TCRdb's copy, which holds only in-frame ones; the method was immunoSEQ multiplex PCR. The table lists 25,000 to 35,000 clones, around 87% of them singletons. The sample belongs to a study of PD-L1 blockade in urothelial cancer. At the level of the study: The analyses of blood took place 3 weeks (second dose) and 6 weeks after treatment start. Study outcomes and limitations: Better survival was predicted when blood TCR clonality before treatment fell below the median. Blood clones associated with the tumor expanded more at 3 weeks in durable-benefit patients.

Pretreatment and on-treatment blood mononuclear cell samples were taken, totaling between 1 and 8 time points per patient. The CDR3 is 14 amino acids. With V trimmed by 3 bases and J by 3 bases, 3 bases remained unmatched. Per germline, CDR1 KGHSH and CDR2 LQKENI. The TCR comes from a man aged 50-59 years with urothelial cancer. V is TRBV18 and J is TRBJ2-7; TRBD1 agrees at 9 bases. The source was PBMCs, collected around atezolizumab (anti-PD-L1) treatment. The CDR3 DNA is TGTGCCAGCTCACCGCCGGGACAGGGCTACGAGCAGTACTTC. This encodes CASSPPGQGYEQYF.